This T cell receptor beta chain was sequenced for a study of tumor and adjacent non-tumor tissue in lung cancer. On the study more broadly: Patients were aged roughly 31 to 76, 10 men and a handful of women, stage I to III. Study conclusions and caveats: TCR diversity was significantly greater in tumor than normal lung tissue. Tumor TCR diversity, when higher, was linked to shorter survival.

A word on this clonotype: As yet, its antigen is unknown. One end of the junction varies from germline; a read error may be responsible.

A modified ARM-PCR protocol with three rounds of nested PCR amplified TCRbeta. TCRdb re-called the multiplex PCR reads with MiXCR, one entry per CDR3 protein. This sample carries approximately 53,000 distinct CDR3 sequences, 74% of them seen once, and the ten largest clones take around 23%. Looked up from germline, CDR1 is SGHAT and CDR2 is FQNNGV. The CDR3 has 15 residues. RNA was extracted from bulk tissue without any cell sorting. Distant lung tissue was collected more than 3 cm away from the tumor edge. This TCR was sampled from a woman between 55 and 75 years old with non-small cell lung cancer. The material sequenced was distant non-tumor lung tissue. V is TRBV11-2 and J is TRBJ1-2; no reliable D call. CDR3 nucleotides: TGTGCCAGCAGCTTAGAGTTCGGAGGGCGGTATGGTTACACCTTC. The encoded protein is CASSLEFGGRYGYTF.